Listed below are T cell receptor beta chains from one sample, sequenced in a study of blood T cell repertoires in COVID-19. Libraries were prepared by immunoSEQ multiplex PCR; TCRdb keeps only in-frame clonotypes and omits some of them. The table has about 240,000 clones, approximately 82% seen once. Specimen: peripheral blood. These TCRs come from a young woman with acute or convalescent COVID-19. Both conserved end residues are trimmed from each CDR3.

v_call,cdr3_length,cdr3_aa
TRBV9,13,ASSVTSGSQDTQY
TRBV7-2,12,ASSPRTGVNEQF
TRBV6-5,10,ASRDGGGEQF
TRBV11-2,9,ASRTGLKQY
TRBV13,11,ASSPTQGNEQF
TRBV7-9,12,ASSRGGGVETQY
TRBV5-4,12,ASSLLGLAEPQF
TRBV2,12,ASEVGGFGYEQY
TRBV6-6,13,ASIGGRVGDNEQF
TRBV14,11,ASSVSGSVLAF
TRBV2,10,ASSDRFGGAF
TRBV21-1,11,ARKRGYGGTIY
TRBV7-6,13,ASSFGNGLAETQY
TRBV29-1,11,SVGGLSYNEQF
TRBV5-1,10,ASSPDTYEQY
TRBV24-1,13,ATSGSGGSNQPQH
TRBV4-3,17,ASSQGTTRLLAGGETQY
TRBV2,14,ASRVTGVGLNSPLH
TRBV12-5,19,ASGLSRDRGLAGVTYNEQF
TRBV4-3,11,ASSQRGNAEAF
TRBV6-2/TRBV6-3,15,ASSYSWNRGIRQPQH
TRBV29-1,10,SVVAGNYEQY
TRBV27,16,ASSLGQLGGGSYNEQF
TRBV11-2,14,ASSPNTQGRFYGYT
TRBV27,12,ASSRTGHNSPLH
TRBV3-1/TRBV3-2,11,ASSQDQWETQY
TRBV25-1,14,ASSPKWDSNQETQY
TRBV12-5,17,ASVKLPSGDYNSNQPQH
TRBV7-2,17,ASSTERPAAGESSYEQY
TRBV6-2/TRBV6-3,13,ASSYGQGLNQPQH
TRBV15,13,ATSRDLGGGETQY
TRBV10-1,13,ASSEDGGAYNEQF
TRBV9,13,ASKFTGVNTGELF
TRBV9,15,ASSGRTGLSSYNEQF
TRBV30,13,AWSARGAANEKLF
TRBV30,11,AWSASGGTEAF
TRBV9,12,ASSLSWGVDEQY
TRBV18,13,ASSPRSRNTGELF
TRBV9,12,ASSVLAETYEQY
TRBV19,10,ASTNRIGELF
TRBV5-1,11,ASSPTEDTEAF
TRBV30,10,AWSHSGETQY
TRBV7-8,18,ASSETLAGGSLSSYNEQF
TRBV5-1,12,ASSPLWGVTEAF
TRBV13,13,ASSLIGSSTDTQY
TRBV6-5,10,AREQGQETQY
TRBV7-2,14,ASSLVGTGETYEQY
TRBV27,13,AVRGSQGGVAEAF
TRBV7-9,12,ASSRDSSGNTIY
TRBV29-1,12,SVVSPGQQETQY
TRBV7-2,13,ASSLGGRRHYEQY